The clone carrying this T cell receptor (beta chain) was recorded once. This CDR3 comprises 13 residues. The germline V gene has CDR1 LGHNA and CDR2 YNFKEQ. The ends were cut back, 4 bases at V and 8 bases at J, with 12 bases in the middle. This record belongs to a study of blood T cell repertoires in COVID-19. Study information: Material from acute and convalescent COVID-19 was sourced from the United States, Italy and Spain.

Clinical histories supplied by participants themselves formed the basis of cohort assignment. Cohort 3 donors counted as recovered after two negative PCRs, clearance, or resolved symptoms. Here immunoSEQ multiplex PCR was the method, and the copy in TCRdb shows in-frame clones only, minus some. The sample carries 310,000 or so clones, about 88% recorded once. What was sequenced was PBMCs or T cells enriched from blood (not recorded which). The chain uses TRBV4-2 and TRBJ2-1; D is unresolved. This TCR was recovered from a woman in her 40s who had recovered from COVID-19. In nucleotides, the CDR3 is TGTGCCAGCAGCCTCTTACTATCCCATGAGCAGTTCTTC. This encodes CASSLLLSHEQFF.